The 8 T cell receptor beta chains reported below all come from one sample, sequenced in a study of control samples from healthy donors and cancer patients. The table came from immunoSEQ multiplex PCR; TCRdb's copy has only in-frame clones and leaves some out. This repertoire shows 25,000 to 35,000 clones, 91% found once; its top ten account for approximately 12%. Sequencing was carried out using PBMCs. Every receptor here comes from a man in his fifties with lung cancer.

This chain links TRBV2 with TRBJ2-7, with D perhaps TRBD1 (5 bases). This CDR3 has 14 residues. V was cut by 6 bases and J by 3 bases, with 15 bases left in between. Germline values: CDR1 SNHLY, CDR2 FYNNEI. The chain's CDR3 is CASSPDLDSYEQYF. CDR3 nucleotides: TGTGCCAGCAGCCCCGACCTCGACAGCTACGAGCAGTACTTC.

A few counts support this clone. The V call is TRBV5-4, the J call TRBJ2-7, with TRBD1 identical over 9 bases. Germline assignment: CDR1 SGHNT and CDR2 YYREEE (reference sequence). The J segment lost 3 bases and the V segment lost 3 bases, leaving 4 bases of the junction unmatched. The CDR3 sequence is 14 residues long. The CDR3 sequence: CASSSDRGSYEQYF. The CDR3 coding sequence is TGTGCCAGCAGCTCGGACAGGGGAAGCTACGAGCAGTACTTC.

This chain links TRBV2 with TRBJ1-1; weak D call: TRBD1 (5 bases). Germline CDR1 SNHLY, CDR2 FYNNEI. The length of the CDR3 is 13 residues. The V end lost 4 bases, the J end lost 2 bases, and 8 bases lay between the germline ends. In DNA, the CDR3 is TGTGCCAGCAGTGGGGACGTAAACACTGAAGCTTTCTTT. Protein sequence: CASSGDVNTEAFF.

This rearrangement joins TRBV10-2 to TRBJ1-1; D gene ambiguous. V lost 3 bases, J lost 0 bases, and 8 bases lay in between. The length of the CDR3 is 14 residues. Germline CDR1 is WSHSY and CDR2 is SAAADI. CDR3: CASSDPPMNTEAFF. As DNA, the CDR3 is TGCGCCAGCAGTGATCCCCCTATGAACACTGAAGCTTTCTTT.

The chain is built from TRBV3-1 (or the pseudogene TRBV3-2) and TRBJ2-7, with TRBD1 matching over 7 bases. This CDR3 comprises 14 residues. CDR1 and CDR2 (germline): LGHDT, YNNKEL (reference sequence). The V gene end was trimmed by 3 bases and the J gene end by 6 bases; junction bases not matched to a gene: 8. The CDR3 region has the DNA TGTGCCAGCAGCCATGACAGGGATCCCTTCGAGCAGTACTTC. Its protein is CASSHDRDPFEQYF.

This chain links TRBV5-1 with TRBJ1-1; no clear D gene. CDR1 SGHRS and CDR2 YFSETQ come from the germline V gene. The CDR3 spans 14 residues. Trimming removed 1 base at V and 4 bases at J, with 11 bases between. The CDR3 DNA reads TGCGCCAGCAGCTTGACGGAGGCCGGCACTGAAGCTTTCTTT. Translating it yields CASSLTEAGTEAFF.

CDR3: CASSIETIEGKLFF. CDR3 sequence (DNA): TGTGCCAGTAGTATAGAGACCATTGAGGGAAAACTGTTTTTT. The chain carries TRBV19 and TRBJ1-4; D gene uncertain. V shed 0 bases and J shed 10 bases, with 12 bases lying between them. This CDR3 region has 14 residues. Germline values: CDR1 LNHDA, CDR2 SQIVND (reference sequence).

The chain has TRBV30 and TRBJ1-2, with unresolved D. Germline V CDR1 and CDR2: GTSNPN, SVGIG (reference sequence). V lost 1 base and J lost 7, with 7 bases in between. The CDR3 consists of 11 residues. The CDR3 nucleotides read TGTGCCTGGAGTGGTTTGGGTGGCTACACCTTC. This gives the protein CAWSGLGGYTF.